Each of the 3 T cell receptor beta chains below was sequenced from the same sample in a study of blood T cell repertoires in COVID-19. Assay used: immunoSEQ multiplex PCR; TCRdb lists only in-frame clones, some missing. The repertoire has under 450,000 clones, around 87% of them found once; the top ten carry roughly 1.4%. Sequencing used PBMCs or T cells enriched from blood (not recorded which). These receptors were taken from a man aged 30 to 45 who had recovered from COVID-19.

CDR3 sequence (DNA): TGCGCCAGCAGCTTGGAGGCGGGTCAGCCCCAGCATTTT. Its translation: CASSLEAGQPQHF. The chain joins TRBV5-1 to TRBJ1-5, with D hard to call. V gave up 0 bases and J gave up 6 bases, with 7 bases separating them. This CDR3 comprises 13 residues. CDR1 SGHRS and CDR2 YFSETQ come from the germline V gene.

V usage is TRBV10-3 and J usage is TRBJ1-5, with 12 nucleotides matching TRBD1. J was trimmed by 0 bases and V by 10 bases; bases with no gene match: 4. Germline assignment: CDR1 ENHRY and CDR2 SYGVKD. This CDR3 is 15 amino acids long. DNA for the CDR3: TGTGCCACGGGACAGGGGGCGTATAGCAATCAGCCCCAGCATTTT. Translating gives CATGQGAYSNQPQHF.

The V gene is TRBV10-3, the J gene TRBJ1-4; unclear D gene. Germline V gene data show CDR1 as ENHRY and CDR2 as SYGVKD. V was cut by 5 bases and J by 0 bases, with 4 bases left in between. This CDR3 region has 13 residues. CDR3 sequence reads: CAISQTTNEKLFF. CDR3 coding DNA: TGTGCCATCAGTCAGACAACTAATGAAAAACTGTTTTTT.